This paragraph reports one T cell receptor beta chain. What it recognizes is unknown. Assay: immunoSEQ multiplex PCR; the TCRdb copy retains only in-frame clones and omits some. The sample lists about 6,600 clones; about 67% were seen once. The data were taken from a study of tumor-infiltrating lymphocytes in localized non-small cell lung cancer. Looking at the study overall: Patients included smokers and never-smokers with various histologies, some sampled after neoadjuvant chemotherapy. Study-level results: No link was found between tumor T-cell fraction and recurrence-free survival. Immunotypes IM1 and IM2 had similar TCR-derived T-cell fractions.

This CDR3 is 14 amino acids long. Trimming removed 3 bases at V and 8 bases at J, with 16 bases between. Germline V lookup: CDR1 KGHSH, CDR2 LQKENI. The chain has TRBV18 and TRBJ1-2, with a tentative D call TRBD1 (6 bases). Sequencing was performed on lung tumor tissue. This TCR was recovered from a human donor with non-small cell lung cancer. The CDR3 DNA is TGTGCCAGCTCACCTCAAGGGGGATTAGGAGGCTACACCTTC. It specifies CASSPQGGLGGYTF.